Presented here are 30 T cell receptor beta chains from one specimen sequenced in a study of blood T cell repertoires in COVID-19. Data came from immunoSEQ multiplex PCR; TCRdb stores just in-frame clones and leaves some out. This sample has over 45,000 clones; over 80% occur once, and the top ten carry under 60%. The sample comprised peripheral blood. The receptors originated from a man aged 65-85 years with acute or convalescent COVID-19.

This clone was counted a single time. This chain connects TRBV10-2 to TRBJ2-3, with D tentatively TRBD1 (6 bases). Germline-derived CDR1 and CDR2 are WSHSY and SAAADI. The V gene lost 10 bases and the J gene lost 4 bases, with 18 bases spanning the gap. The CDR3 consists of 14 residues. This CDR3 reads CATCPRTESDTQYF. The CDR3 region has the DNA TGCGCCACATGCCCCCGGACAGAATCAGATACGCAGTATTTT.

About this clone: One junction end does not reproduce the germline sequence, and a read error may be involved. J is TRBJ1-5 and V is TRBV6-2 or TRBV6-3, with 8 bases that match TRBD1. Per germline, CDR1 MNHEY and CDR2 SVGEGT. This CDR3 has 15 residues. The CDR3: CASSQGALSDQPQHF. In DNA, the CDR3 is TGTGCCAGCAGTCAGGGGGCCCTTAGCGATCAGCCCCAGCATTTT.

This chain joins TRBV7-3 and TRBJ1-6, with D possibly matching TRBD1 (5 bases). The CDR3 covers 15 residues. V dropped 4 bases and J dropped 6 bases, with 13 bases sitting between them. Germline CDR1 SGHTA, CDR2 FQGTGA. The CDR3 is CASSSSGTRNSPLHF. The DNA of the CDR3 is TGTGCCAGCAGCTCCTCCGGGACTCGTAATTCACCCCTCCACTTT.

V is TRBV18 and J is TRBJ1-4; the match to TRBD1 covers 7 bases. CDR1 and CDR2 (germline): KGHSH, LQKENI. Losses at the gene ends were 2 bases for V and 3 bases for J; bases not matched to a gene: 3. The CDR3 sequence is 15 residues long. The CDR3 nucleotides are TGTGCCAGCTCACCAGACACAGGGGCTAATGAAAAACTGTTTTTT. It yields the protein CASSPDTGANEKLFF.

The chain couples TRBV5-1 to TRBJ2-2; 7 positions match TRBD1. The CDR3 runs 14 residues. Germline V CDR1 and CDR2: SGHRS, YFSETQ. J gave up 4 bases and V 9 bases, and 9 bases lay outside the gene matches. The CDR3 DNA reads TGCGCCATCAAACGGGACAGCCTCACCGGGGAGCTGTTTTTT. Translating it yields CAIKRDSLTGELFF.

This sequence joins TRBV4-3 and TRBJ2-3; the D is unclear. The CDR3 covers 13 residues. The ends were cut back, 2 bases at V and 6 bases at J, with 9 bases in the middle. Per germline, CDR1 LGHNA and CDR2 YSLEER. The CDR3 spells CASSQNPRDTQYF. The CDR3 DNA follows: TGCGCCAGCAGCCAAAACCCCAGGGATACGCAGTATTTT.

The genes are TRBV6-5 and TRBJ1-2; 8 bases agree with TRBD1. The CDR3 is made up of 14 amino acids. V was clipped by 10 bases and J by 4 bases; unmatched bases: 11. The germline V gene encodes CDR1 MNHEY and CDR2 SVGAGI. For the CDR3, the DNA is TGTGCCACTCACCAAGCAGGGGGCTCCTATGGCTACACCTTC. Translation: CATHQAGGSYGYTF.

This rearrangement joins TRBV5-1 to TRBJ2-7; D remains unclear. The CDR3 has 15 residues. Deletions cut 0 bases from V and 0 bases from J, with 10 bases between. Germline V gene lookup returns CDR1 SGHRS and CDR2 YFSETQ. Here the CDR3 reads CASSLVARYSYEQYF. CDR3 DNA: TGCGCCAGCAGCTTGGTTGCCCGGTACTCCTACGAGCAGTACTTC.

The chain is built from TRBV28 and TRBJ2-2; D uncertain. Trimming pared 1 base from V and 1 base from J, leaving 13 bases between. This CDR3 has 17 residues. The V gene's germline CDR1 is MDHEN and CDR2 SYDVKM. CDR3 residues: CASSLFGMGRNTGELFF. The CDR3 region has the DNA TGTGCCAGCAGTTTATTTGGAATGGGCAGGAACACCGGGGAGCTGTTTTTT. Variable domain in full (rest from reference TRBV28 and TRBJ2-2): DVKVTQSSRYLVKRTGEKVFLECVQDMDHENMFWYRQDPGLGLRLIYFSYDVKMKEKGDIPEGYSVSREKKERFSLILESASTNQTSMYLCASSLFGMGRNTGELFFGEGSRLTVL.

V usage is TRBV7-2 and J usage is TRBJ2-7; the D gene is possibly TRBD2 (7 bases). Germline loops: CDR1 SGHTA, CDR2 FQGNSA. V was clipped by 8 bases and J by 4 bases, with 27 bases between them. CDR3 length equals 17 residues. CDR3 amino acids: CASLERSGGAGGYEQYF. The DNA for the CDR3 is TGTGCCAGCCTAGAGAGATCGGGGGGCGCCGGTGGGTACGAGCAGTACTTC.

The chain couples TRBV4-3 to TRBJ2-1; tentative D call: TRBD2 (5 bases). Germline lookup yields CDR1 LGHNA and CDR2 YSLEER. V lost 3 bases and J 1 base, leaving 10 bases between the germline ends. The length of the CDR3 is 15 residues. CDR3 DNA sequence: TGCGCCAGCAGCCAGGGAGTAGGATCCTACAATGAGCAGTTCTTC. Amino acids: CASSQGVGSYNEQFF.

This chain links TRBV5-4 with TRBJ1-2, with D unresolved. The CDR3 loop spans 13 amino acids. V dropped 10 bases and J dropped 2 bases, with 15 bases sitting between them. CDR1 and CDR2 from the germline V gene are SGHNT and YYREEE (reference sequence). The CDR3 DNA is TGTGCCGGACTGCGGACGGAGAACTATGGCTACACCTTC. This translates into CAGLRTENYGYTF.

The chain joins TRBV9 to TRBJ1-3; D gene uncertain. Per germline, CDR1 SGDLS and CDR2 YYNGEE. The CDR3 runs to 15 residues. The V end lost 6 bases, the J end lost 0 bases, and 13 bases lay between the germline ends. The CDR3 here is CASNLYGTSGNTIYF. CDR3 in DNA: TGTGCCAGCAATTTGTACGGTACCTCTGGAAACACCATATATTTT.

This clone was picked up one time. V and J are TRBV5-4 and TRBJ2-1; 9 nucleotides line up with TRBD2. CDR3 length: 17 amino acids. Germline V gene data show CDR1 as SGHNT and CDR2 as YYREEE (reference sequence). The V segment lost 1 base and the J segment 2 bases; nucleotides outside the gene matches: 7. CDR3 DNA: TGTGCCAGCAGCTTGACACATAGCGGGGGCGCCTACAATGAGCAGTTCTTC. Its translation is CASSLTHSGGAYNEQFF.

The rearrangement joins TRBV6-5 to TRBJ2-4, with D maybe TRBD2 (6 bases). Trimming took off 4 bases at V and 3 bases at J, with 7 bases between the two ends. Looked up from germline, CDR1 is MNHEY and CDR2 is SVGAGI. This CDR3 comprises 13 residues. The CDR3 protein is CASSSGLKNIQYF. CDR3 sequence (DNA): TGTGCCAGCAGTTCGGGACTCAAAAACATTCAGTACTTC.

The chain recombines TRBV27 with TRBJ2-7; maybe TRBD1 (6 bases). The ends were cut back, 10 bases at V and 0 bases at J, with 13 bases in the middle. Germline CDR1 reads MNHEY; CDR2 reads SMNVEV (reference sequence). The CDR3 is made up of 13 amino acids. CDR3 DNA sequence: TGTGCCACCTCGGGACACAGCTCCTACGAGCAGTACTTC. This gives the protein CATSGHSSYEQYF.

V gene TRBV29-1 combines with J gene TRBJ2-1; D call uncertain. CDR1 SQVTM and CDR2 ANQGSEA come from the germline V gene. This CDR3 spans 14 amino acids. V dropped 4 bases and J dropped 9 bases, with 19 bases sitting between them. This CDR3 is CSVVNVREIGEQFF. DNA of the CDR3: TGCAGCGTTGTTAACGTAAGAGAAATCGGTGAGCAGTTCTTC.

The chain combines TRBV24-1 with TRBJ1-4; TRBD1 matches at 7 bases. V lost 0 bases to trimming and J lost 10 bases; unmatched junction nucleotides: 1. This CDR3 spans 13 amino acids. Per germline, CDR1 KGHDR and CDR2 SFDVKD. The CDR3: CATSDLAGGKLFF. DNA of the CDR3: TGTGCCACCAGTGATTTGGCAGGGGGAAAACTGTTTTTT.

Details on this clone: Other DNA sequences in this sample translate to the same CDR3. V and J are TRBV3-1 (or the pseudogene TRBV3-2) and TRBJ2-1, with TRBD1 matching over 7 bases. J lost 2 bases, V lost 4 bases, and 5 bases had no gene match. The germline V gene encodes CDR1 LGHDT and CDR2 YNNKEL (reference sequence). The CDR3 loop spans 15 amino acids. The CDR3 sequence: CASSLRQGTYNEQFF. CDR3 in DNA: TGTGCCAGCAGCCTAAGACAGGGCACCTACAATGAGCAGTTCTTC.

The CDR3 spells CASSLPGQLYEQYF. The DNA for the CDR3 is TGTGCCAGCAGTTTACCCGGACAGCTCTACGAGCAGTACTTC. The chain joins TRBV28 to TRBJ2-7, with D tentatively TRBD1 (6 bases). The CDR3 has 14 residues. CDR1 and CDR2 from the germline V gene are MDHEN and SYDVKM. V lost 2 bases and J 3 bases, leaving 11 bases between the germline ends.

CDR3 residues: CASSLPQGNTEAFF. The CDR3 DNA is TGTGCCAGCAGCTTACCACAGGGGAACACTGAAGCTTTCTTT. V and J are TRBV11-2 and TRBJ1-1; the D gene is possibly TRBD1 (6 bases). This CDR3 contains 14 residues. V was trimmed by 2 bases and J by 1 base, leaving 8 bases between them. The V gene's germline CDR1 is SGHAT and CDR2 FQNNGV.

The chain employs TRBV5-1 and TRBJ1-4; D is perhaps TRBD1 (5 bases). The V gene lost 0 bases and the J gene lost 0 bases, with 9 bases spanning the gap. The CDR3 covers 16 residues. CDR1 and CDR2 (germline): SGHRS, YFSETQ. The chain's CDR3 is CASSLGQTPTNEKLFF. The CDR3 DNA reads as TGCGCCAGCAGCTTGGGACAGACTCCAACTAATGAAAAACTGTTTTTT.

The gene calls are TRBV25-1 and TRBJ1-1; D remains unclear. The V gene lost 2 bases and the J gene lost 1 base, with 11 bases spanning the gap. The CDR3 spans 15 residues. CDR1 and CDR2 (germline): MGHDK, SYGVNS. The CDR3 is CASSEMSRPNTEAFF. The CDR3 nucleotides read TGTGCCAGCAGTGAAATGAGCCGTCCGAACACTGAAGCTTTCTTT. Filled out from reference TRBV25-1 and TRBJ1-1, the complete variable domain reads EADIYQTPRYLVIGTGKKITLECSQTMGHDKMYWYQQDPGMELHLIHYSYGVNSTEKGDLSSESTVSRIRTEHFPLTLESARPSHTSQYLCASSEMSRPNTEAFFGQGTRLTVV.

The chain couples TRBV27 to TRBJ2-3, with TRBD2 as a possible D gene (5 bases). Germline assignment: CDR1 MNHEY and CDR2 SMNVEV (reference sequence). V was trimmed by 3 bases and J by 6 bases, leaving 10 bases between them. This CDR3 comprises 13 residues. In nucleotides, the CDR3 is TGTGCCAGCAGTTTCCTGGGAGTGGATACGCAGTATTTT. The encoded protein is CASSFLGVDTQYF.

The J gene is TRBJ2-3, the V gene TRBV5-6, with D possibly being TRBD1 (6 bases). Germline assignment: CDR1 SGHDT and CDR2 YYEEEE. This CDR3 has 14 amino acids. Trimming left V 0 bases short and J 5 bases short, with 10 bases between. This chain's CDR3 is CASSLGGHVDTQYF. The DNA for the CDR3 is TGTGCCAGCAGCTTGGGGGGACACGTAGATACGCAGTATTTT.

The rearrangement joins TRBV5-5 to TRBJ2-7; no definite D call. V gave up 3 bases and J gave up 2 bases, with 12 bases separating them. The CDR3 consists of 14 residues. Germline V CDR1 and CDR2: SGHKS, YYEKEE (reference sequence). CDR3 coding DNA: TGTGCCAGCAGCTCTCAGACAAACACCTACGAGCAGTACTTC. Its translation is CASSSQTNTYEQYF.

V gene TRBV29-1 combines with J gene TRBJ1-1; no clear D gene. The germline V and J ends were trimmed by 3 bases and 1 base, with 3 bases remaining between them. Germline V gives CDR1 SQVTM, CDR2 ANQGSEA. CDR3 length equals 11 residues. CDR3 nucleotides: TGCAGCGTTGACGGGAACACTGAAGCTTTCTTT. Its protein product is CSVDGNTEAFF.

The chain links TRBV5-6 to TRBJ1-2, with D possibly being TRBD1 (6 bases). The CDR3 has 14 residues. V lost 0 bases to trimming and J lost 4 bases, with 10 bases between them. Germline CDR1 is SGHDT and CDR2 is YYEEEE. The CDR3: CASSLDRVTYGYTF. The CDR3 nucleotides read TGTGCCAGCAGCTTGGACAGGGTGACCTATGGCTACACCTTC. Based on the CDR3 plus reference TRBV5-6 and TRBJ1-2, the full variable domain is DAGVTQSPTHLIKTRGQQVTLRCSPKSGHDTVSWYQQALGQGPQFIFQYYEEEERQRGNFPDRFSGHQFPNYSSELNVNALLLGDSALYLCASSLDRVTYGYTFGSGTRLTVV.

In its sample, this clone was seen once. V and J are TRBV12-3 or TRBV12-4 and TRBJ1-2, with D hard to call. CDR3 length equals 11 residues. V shed 3 bases and J shed 8 bases, with 7 bases lying between them. CDR3 nucleotide sequence: TGTGCCAGCAGTTTGAAAAGCGGCTACACCTTC. Translation: CASSLKSGYTF.

The chain combines TRBV5-1 with TRBJ2-1; possible D gene TRBD1, 5 bases. Germline values: CDR1 SGHRS, CDR2 YFSETQ. The CDR3 contains 15 residues. The germline V and J ends were trimmed by 4 bases and 0 bases, with 11 bases remaining between them. The CDR3 region has the DNA TGCGCCAGCAGCCTAGGGGATCTCTCCTACAATGAGCAGTTCTTC. Its translation is CASSLGDLSYNEQFF.